The T cell receptor (beta chain) described here comes from a study of blood T cell repertoires in COVID-19. The table came from immunoSEQ multiplex PCR; TCRdb's copy has only in-frame clones and leaves some out. Of around 86,000 clones in the sample, around 84% were seen once. CDR3 length equals 13 residues. Deletions cut 5 bases from V and 8 bases from J, with 15 bases between. Germline V gene lookup returns CDR1 MDHEN and CDR2 SYDVKM. This clone was recorded once. The J gene is TRBJ1-1, the V gene TRBV28; D unresolved. The receptor was isolated from a man at least 80 years old with acute or convalescent COVID-19. The material sequenced was peripheral blood. The CDR3 bases are TGTGCCAGCAGTCTCCCTCTTGTGAGAGAAGCTTTCTTT. Residues: CASSLPLVREAFF. Full variable domain (remainder filled in from reference TRBV28 and TRBJ1-1): DVKVTQSSRYLVKRTGEKVFLECVQDMDHENMFWYRQDPGLGLRLIYFSYDVKMKEKGDIPEGYSVSREKKERFSLILESASTNQTSMYLCASSLPLVREAFFGQGTRLTVV.